This TCR beta chain comes out of a study of T cells in Graves' hyperthyroidism and ophthalmopathy. Study-wide context: Peripheral blood collection took place at initial diagnosis, before any treatment. Study conclusions and caveats: Most thyroid clonotypes expanded above 0.001 appeared in blood too.

The source material, RNA transcripts, was used to amplify TCR beta CDR3 regions. The TCR CDR3 first-round RT-PCR relied on the HTBI primer set. TCRdb itself ran the multiplex PCR reads through MiXCR, one entry per CDR3 protein. The sample yields about 210,000 distinct CDR3 sequences, approximately 20% seen once. An absence of ophthalmopathy progression within 18 months meant stable Graves' hyperthyroidism. Diagnoses used clinical symptoms, serum thyroxine and TRAb, thyroid ultrasound and orbital computed tomography. Concerning this clonotype itself: Its matching antigen is unknown.

The material sequenced was blood. The source of this sequence is a middle-aged man with Graves' hyperthyroidism.

The CDR3 nucleotides read TGCGCCAGCAGCTGGGGCACACAGGGCGACGAGCAGTACTTC. Encoded protein: CASSWGTQGDEQYF. The chain recombines TRBV5-1 with TRBJ2-7, with D perhaps matching TRBD1 (6 bases). The ends were cut back, 3 bases at V and 5 bases at J, with 15 bases in the middle. CDR3 length: 14 residues. Germline lookup yields CDR1 SGHRS and CDR2 YFSETQ.